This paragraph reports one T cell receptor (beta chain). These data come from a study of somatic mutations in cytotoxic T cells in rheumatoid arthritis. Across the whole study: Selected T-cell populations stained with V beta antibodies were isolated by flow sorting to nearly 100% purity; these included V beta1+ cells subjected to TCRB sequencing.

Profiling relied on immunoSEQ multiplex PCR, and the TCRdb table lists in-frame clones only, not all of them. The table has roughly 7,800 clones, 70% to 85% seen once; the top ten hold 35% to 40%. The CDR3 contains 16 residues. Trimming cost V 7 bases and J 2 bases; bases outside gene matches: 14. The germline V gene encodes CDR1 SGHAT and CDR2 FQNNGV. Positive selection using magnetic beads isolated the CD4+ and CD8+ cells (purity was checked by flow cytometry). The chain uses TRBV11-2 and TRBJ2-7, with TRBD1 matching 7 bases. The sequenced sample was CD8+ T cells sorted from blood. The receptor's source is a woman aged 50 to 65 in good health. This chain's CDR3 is CASNERDSHGAYEQYF. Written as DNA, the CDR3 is TGTGCCAGCAACGAACGGGACAGTCACGGGGCCTACGAGCAGTACTTC. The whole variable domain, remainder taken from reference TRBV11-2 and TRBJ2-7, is EAGVAQSPRYKIIEKRQSVAFWCNPISGHATLYWYQQILGQGPKLLIQFQNNGVVDDSQLPKDRFSAERLKGVDSTLKIQPAKLEDSAVYLCASNERDSHGAYEQYFGPGTRLTVT.